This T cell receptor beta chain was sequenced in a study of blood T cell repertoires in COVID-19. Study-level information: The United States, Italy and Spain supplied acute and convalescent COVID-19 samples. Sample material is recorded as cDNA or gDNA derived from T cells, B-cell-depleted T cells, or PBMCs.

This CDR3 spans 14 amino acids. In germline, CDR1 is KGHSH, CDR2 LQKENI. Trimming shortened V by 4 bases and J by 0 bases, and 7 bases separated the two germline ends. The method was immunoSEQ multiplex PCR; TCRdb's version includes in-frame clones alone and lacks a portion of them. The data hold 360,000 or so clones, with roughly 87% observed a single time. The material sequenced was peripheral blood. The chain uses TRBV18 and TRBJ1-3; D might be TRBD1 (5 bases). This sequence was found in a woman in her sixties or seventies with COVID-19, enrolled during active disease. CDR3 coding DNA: TGTGCCAGCTCACTTCAGGGCTCTGGAAACACCATATATTTT. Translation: CASSLQGSGNTIYF.